This T cell receptor (beta chain) appears in the sequencing data of a study of T-cell memory formation after mild COVID-19. MiXCR, run by TCRdb on the 5' RACE reads, gives a single entry per CDR3 protein. The top ten hold approximately 12% of the sample, which has hundreds of thousands of distinct CDR3 sequences, roughly 21% seen once. Points from the study as a whole: Contracting CD4+ clones lay largely in CM and EM, with CD8+ ones residing in EMRA.

This clonotype appeared a few times. Its target is unknown. The sequence came from an adult woman who had mild COVID-19 (a few samples of this study predate the infection). Cell type and time point are not known. Sequencing input: PBMCs or a T cell subset sorted from them (not recorded which).

The CDR3 sequence: CASSLVGAGEQYF. CDR3 coding DNA: TGCGCCAGCAGCTTGGTGGGGGCAGGGGAGCAGTACTTC. The chain recombines TRBV5-1 with TRBJ2-7; tentative D call: TRBD1 (6 bases). This CDR3 has 13 residues. Germline-derived CDR1 and CDR2 are SGHRS and YFSETQ. The V gene lost 0 bases and the J gene lost 7 bases, with 11 bases spanning the gap.